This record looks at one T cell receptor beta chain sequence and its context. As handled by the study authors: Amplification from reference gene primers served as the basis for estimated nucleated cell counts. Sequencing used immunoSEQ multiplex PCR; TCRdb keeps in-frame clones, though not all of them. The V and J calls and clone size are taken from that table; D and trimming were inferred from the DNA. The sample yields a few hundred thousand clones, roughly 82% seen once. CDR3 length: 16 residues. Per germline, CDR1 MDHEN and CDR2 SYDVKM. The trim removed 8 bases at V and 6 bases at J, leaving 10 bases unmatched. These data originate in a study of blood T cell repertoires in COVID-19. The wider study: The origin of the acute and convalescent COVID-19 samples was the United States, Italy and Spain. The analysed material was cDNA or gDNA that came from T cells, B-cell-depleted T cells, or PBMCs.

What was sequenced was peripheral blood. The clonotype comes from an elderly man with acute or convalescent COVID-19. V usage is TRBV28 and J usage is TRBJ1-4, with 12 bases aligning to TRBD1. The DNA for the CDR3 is TGTGCCAGCTCCGGGACAGGGGGCGTTCGGTATGAAAAACTGTTTTTT. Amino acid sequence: CASSGTGGVRYEKLFF.